Following are 16 T cell receptor beta chains from one sample sequenced in a study of identical twins. From the 5' RACE reads, TCRdb called clonotypes with MiXCR, one entry per CDR3 protein. In the table there are about 690,000 distinct CDR3 sequences, 5.5% to 7.5% of which are singletons. Specimen: naive T cells sorted from blood. Receptor source: a man in his late teens or twenties in good health.

This clonotype has more than one count but fewer than ten. V usage is TRBV20-1 and J usage is TRBJ2-5; D could derive from TRBD1 or TRBD2 (5 bases each). The germline CDR1 and CDR2 sequences are DFQATT and SNEGSKA (reference sequence). CDR3 length equals 14 residues. V gave up 1 base and J gave up 5 bases, with 14 bases separating them. CDR3 residues: CSARVRDGGETQYF. In DNA, the CDR3 is TGCAGTGCTAGAGTCCGGGACGGTGGGGAGACCCAGTACTTC.

This clonotype was observed at least ten times. The chain has TRBV12-3 or TRBV12-4 and TRBJ2-1, with 7 positions matching TRBD2. Losses at the gene ends were 1 base for V and 14 bases for J; bases not matched to a gene: 8. CDR3 length equals 13 residues. The CDR3 bases are TGTGCCAGCAGTTTAGGTACGGGGGGAGAGGAGTTCTTC. Translation: CASSLGTGGEEFF.

The chain combines TRBV6-1 with TRBJ2-1, with D hard to call. Germline CDR1 and CDR2: MNHNS and SASEGT. The CDR3 has 16 residues. The V and J ends lost 5 bases and 7 bases respectively, with 21 bases between them. The CDR3 is CASSKPPRPGVNEQFF. The CDR3 bases are TGTGCCAGCAGTAAACCACCGAGACCTGGCGTTAATGAGCAGTTCTTC.

This clonotype was observed a few times. The V and J genes are TRBV11-3 and TRBJ2-2; no firm D call. The CDR3 covers 13 residues. CDR1 is SGHNT, CDR2 YENEEA, per germline. Trimming shortened V by 6 bases and J by 7 bases, and 12 bases separated the two germline ends. CDR3 DNA sequence: TGTGCCAGCAGTTCGAAGCTGGGCGGGGAGCTGTTTTTT. This translates into CASSSKLGGELFF.

The sample holds many counts of this clonotype. The chain combines TRBV29-1 with TRBJ2-1, with D perhaps matching TRBD2 (5 bases). CDR1 and CDR2 (germline): SQVTM, ANQGSEA. V was shortened by 3 bases and J by 5 bases, with 14 bases between the two germline ends. CDR3 length: 14 residues. CDR3 in DNA: TGCAGCGTTGACAGTCTAGCCTGGGACAATGAGCAGTTCTTC. It encodes CSVDSLAWDNEQFF.

Concerning this clonotype itself: One end of the junction does not line up with germline, which may come from a read error. The chain has TRBV6-1 and TRBJ2-4, with 9 nucleotides matching TRBD1. The CDR3 is made up of 15 amino acids. Germline CDR1 is MNHNS and CDR2 is SASEGT. CDR3 in DNA: TGTGCCAGCAGTGAAGGGGGACAGGGCAAAAACATTCAGAACTTC. As protein: CASSEGGQGKNIQNF.

The sample holds many counts of this clonotype. This chain links TRBV3-1 with TRBJ1-2; 9 bases line up with TRBD1. Germline lookup yields CDR1 LGHDT and CDR2 YNNKEL (reference sequence). Trimming removed 0 bases from V and 4 bases from J; junction bases left unmatched: 12. The CDR3 is 18 amino acids. CDR3: CASSQDRGTGPAGYGYTF. CDR3 nucleotide sequence: TGTGCCAGCAGCCAAGATCGCGGGACAGGGCCCGCTGGCTATGGCTACACCTTC.

This clonotype was seen repeatedly, ten times or more. The chain carries TRBV11-2 and TRBJ1-3; no clear D. CDR3 length: 13 amino acids. CDR1 and CDR2 from the germline V gene are SGHAT and FQNNGV. V was cut by 7 bases and J by 0 bases, with 7 bases left in between. The CDR3 here is CASKANSGNTIYF. CDR3 DNA: TGTGCCAGCAAGGCCAACTCTGGAAACACCATATATTTT.

This clonotype was seen a handful of times. This chain uses TRBV6-1 with TRBJ2-3, with D possibly being TRBD2 (5 bases). Trimming took 0 bases from V and 1 from J, leaving 8 bases between them. This CDR3 is 15 amino acids long. Germline CDR1 is MNHNS and CDR2 is SASEGT. CDR3 nucleotides: TGTGCCAGCAGTGAAGCGACTATTCGCACAGATACGCAGTATTTT. This gives the protein CASSEATIRTDTQYF.

This clonotype was seen repeatedly, ten times or more. J is TRBJ2-1 and V is TRBV20-1, with TRBD2 matching over 9 bases. Losses at the gene ends were 6 bases for V and 8 bases for J; bases not matched to a gene: 11. Germline CDR1 is DFQATT and CDR2 is SNEGSKA (reference sequence). The CDR3 has 14 amino acids. The chain's CDR3 is CSARDPSGTDEQFF. The CDR3, as DNA: TGCAGTGCGAGGGACCCTAGCGGGACGGATGAGCAGTTCTTC.

This clonotype has a count of ten or more. This rearrangement joins TRBV20-1 to TRBJ2-1; 7 bases agree with TRBD2. J was trimmed by 3 bases and V by 3 bases; bases with no gene match: 5. The V gene's germline CDR1 is DFQATT and CDR2 SNEGSKA (reference sequence). The CDR3 has 14 amino acids. CDR3 nucleotide sequence: TGCAGTGCTAGGGAGACTAGCAGCTACAATGAGCAGTTCTTC. Translating it yields CSARETSSYNEQFF.

The DNA for the CDR3 is TGCGCCAGCAGCTACCGGGAGGGGATCACAGATACGCAGTATTTT. It encodes CASSYREGITDTQYF. The rearrangement links TRBV4-1 to TRBJ2-3, with 8 bases fitting TRBD2. V lost 5 bases, J lost 2 bases, and 6 bases stayed unmatched. The CDR3 consists of 15 residues. The germline gives CDR1 MGHRA, CDR2 YSYEKL.

Worth noting for this clonotype: This CDR3 is missing its conserved last phenylalanine or tryptophan, likely due to a read error. The genes are TRBV20-1 and TRBJ2-1, with 11 positions matching TRBD2. With V trimmed by 3 bases and J by 9 bases, 1 base remained unmatched. The CDR3 contains 12 residues. The germline V gene has CDR1 DFQATT and CDR2 SNEGSKA (reference sequence). The CDR3 nucleotides are TGCAGTGCTAGGACTAGCGGGATTGAGCAGTTCTAC. Encoded protein: CSARTSGIEQFY.

This clonotype was observed at least ten times. The chain has TRBV12-3 or TRBV12-4 and TRBJ2-1; D remains unclear. The CDR3 length is 12 residues. Trimming removed 6 bases at V and 8 bases at J, with 11 bases between. The CDR3 DNA sequence: TGTGCCAGCAGGGCTAGAGTCGATGAGCAGTTCTTC. Encoded protein: CASRARVDEQFF.

Points on this clonotype: A much more abundant neighbour one base away suggests this may be a read error. V gene TRBV7-9 combines with J gene TRBJ2-3; 7 bases are a match to TRBD2. CDR1 and CDR2 (germline): SEHNR, FQNEAQ (reference sequence). The CDR3 loop spans 15 amino acids. CDR3 loop: CAGSSRLAETDTQYF. The DNA for the CDR3 is TGTGCCGGCAGCTCTCGGCTAGCGGAGACGGATACGCAGTATTTT.

This chain connects TRBV4-1 to TRBJ2-1; 10 nucleotides agree with TRBD2. Trimming removed 4 bases from V and 1 base from J; junction bases left unmatched: 10. Germline V gives CDR1 MGHRA, CDR2 YSYEKL. The CDR3 covers 18 residues. The CDR3 DNA follows: TGCGCCAGCAGCCCCCTGGGGGCTAGCGGGGGTTCCTACAATGAGCAGTTCTTC. Translated, it gives CASSPLGASGGSYNEQFF.